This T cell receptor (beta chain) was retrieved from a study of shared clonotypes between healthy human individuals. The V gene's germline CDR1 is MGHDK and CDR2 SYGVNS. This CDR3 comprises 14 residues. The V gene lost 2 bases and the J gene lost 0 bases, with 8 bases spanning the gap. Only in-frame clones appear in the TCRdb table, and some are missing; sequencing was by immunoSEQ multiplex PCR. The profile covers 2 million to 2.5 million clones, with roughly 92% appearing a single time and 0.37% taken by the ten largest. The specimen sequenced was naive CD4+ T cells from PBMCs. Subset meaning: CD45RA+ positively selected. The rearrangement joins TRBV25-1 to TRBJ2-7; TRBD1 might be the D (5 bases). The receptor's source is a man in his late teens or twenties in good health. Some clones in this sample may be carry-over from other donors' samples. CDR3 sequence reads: CASSERTSSYEQYF. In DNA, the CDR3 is TGTGCCAGCAGTGAAAGGACATCCTCCTACGAGCAGTACTTC.